These 32 T cell receptor beta chains were sequenced from one sample in a study of T cell repertoires in cytomegalovirus infection. What these receptors recognize is not known. TCRdb analysed the reads with MiXCR anew, one entry per CDR3 protein. This table holds around 800,000 distinct CDR3 sequences, 30% to 35% found once. Source: cultured CD8+ T cells from PBMCs, taken from culture after CMV antigen stimulation. These receptor sequences come from a human donor in good health (CMV status not recorded). Some clones in this sample may be carry-over from other donors' samples.

This chain connects TRBV12-3 or TRBV12-4 to TRBJ1-5; tentative D call: TRBD1 (5 bases). V was trimmed by 7 bases and J by 4 bases, leaving 8 bases between them. The CDR3 has 12 amino acids. CDR3 in DNA: TGTGCCAGCAAACAGGAAAATCAGCCCCAGCATTTT. This gives the protein CASKQENQPQHF.

This clonotype appeared a few times. This chain uses TRBV7-9 with TRBJ1-2; 7 nucleotides agree with TRBD1. J gave up 0 bases and V 4 bases, and 5 bases lay outside the gene matches. The CDR3 length is 15 residues. CDR1 and CDR2 from the germline V gene are SEHNR and FQNEAQ (reference sequence). CDR3 loop: CASSSGTAPNYGYTF. The CDR3 nucleotides read TGTGCCAGCAGCTCCGGGACAGCTCCTAACTATGGCTACACCTTC.

This clonotype is a singleton in its sample. The chain carries TRBV12-3 or TRBV12-4 and TRBJ2-3; no clear D gene. The CDR3 spans 15 residues. Trimming took 3 bases from V and 0 from J, leaving 10 bases between them. In DNA form, the CDR3 reads TGTGCCAGCAGTTTGGAATTTTCTAGCACAGATACGCAGTATTTT. It yields the protein CASSLEFSSTDTQYF.

This clonotype was detected a few times. This chain joins TRBV27 and TRBJ1-2, with D tentatively TRBD1 (5 bases). This CDR3 is 12 amino acids long. Trimming cost V 5 bases and J 8 bases, with 12 bases left between them. Germline assignment: CDR1 MNHEY and CDR2 SMNVEV (reference sequence). CDR3 protein: CASSQGGRGYTF. CDR3 DNA sequence: TGTGCCAGCAGTCAGGGAGGTCGGGGCTACACCTTC.

The J gene is TRBJ2-5, the V gene TRBV2, with 10 bases aligning to TRBD2. In germline, CDR1 is SNHLY, CDR2 FYNNEI. The ends lost 8 bases at V and 4 bases at J; junction bases unmatched: 10. The CDR3 sequence is 15 residues long. The CDR3 region has the DNA TGTGCCAGCGTGATGAGCGGGGGGGCCGGAGAGACCCAGTACTTC. This translates into CASVMSGGAGETQYF.

In its sample, this clonotype was seen many times. The V gene is TRBV7-9, the J gene TRBJ1-2; no definite D call. CDR1 is SEHNR, CDR2 FQNEAQ, per germline (reference sequence). Trimming removed 5 bases from V and 3 bases from J, with 7 bases in between. The CDR3 loop spans 12 amino acids. The chain's CDR3 is CASSHDDYGYTF. CDR3 bases: TGTGCCAGCAGCCACGATGACTATGGCTACACCTTC.

This clonotype has more than one count but fewer than ten. The J gene is TRBJ2-4, the V gene TRBV28; either TRBD1 or TRBD2 may supply D (5 bases each). The V gene's germline CDR1 is MDHEN and CDR2 SYDVKM. The CDR3 spans 14 residues. Deletions cut 5 bases from V and 7 bases from J, with 15 bases between. The CDR3 sequence: CASSPRDQTNIQYF. The CDR3 DNA follows: TGTGCCAGCAGTCCTAGGGACCAAACGAACATTCAGTACTTC.

The CDR3 reads CASSQAETNEKLFF. The CDR3 DNA follows: TGCGCCAGCAGCCAAGCTGAAACTAATGAAAAACTGTTTTTT. V and J are TRBV4-1 and TRBJ1-4; no definite D call. V lost 1 base to trimming and J lost 1 base, with 4 bases between them. CDR3 size: 14 residues. Looked up from germline, CDR1 is MGHRA and CDR2 is YSYEKL.

The chain has TRBV11-3 and TRBJ2-3, with 7 bases aligning to TRBD1. The V gene end was trimmed by 5 bases and the J gene end by 3 bases; junction bases not matched to a gene: 8. Germline loops: CDR1 SGHNT, CDR2 YENEEA. The CDR3 sequence is 15 residues long. CDR3 protein: CASSVRQGGTDTQYF. For the CDR3, the DNA is TGTGCCAGCAGCGTCCGACAGGGTGGGACAGATACGCAGTATTTT.

The rearrangement joins TRBV7-9 to TRBJ1-3, with D unclear. Trimming took off 2 bases at V and 4 bases at J, with 18 bases between the two ends. There are 17 residues in the CDR3. CDR1 is SEHNR and CDR2 is FQNEAQ in the germline V gene (reference sequence). In DNA form, the CDR3 reads TGTGCCAGCAGCTTATCGGGTTCGTGGGAAGTCGGAAACACCATATATTTT. Protein sequence: CASSLSGSWEVGNTIYF.

This clonotype was observed at least ten times. The chain combines TRBV7-8 with TRBJ2-3, with D uncertain. This CDR3 region has 11 residues. Per the germline V gene, CDR1 is SGHVS and CDR2 is FQNEAQ. CDR3 DNA: TGTGCATCCGGGCGGTCAGATACGCAGTATTTT. Its translation is CASGRSDTQYF.

The V and J genes are TRBV2 and TRBJ2-1, with 8 positions matching TRBD2. CDR1 and CDR2 from the germline V gene are SNHLY and FYNNEI. CDR3 size: 16 residues. V was clipped by 1 base and J by 4 bases; unmatched bases: 6. CDR3 nucleotides: TGTGCCAGCAGTGAAGAAAAGCGGGGGCTTTACAATGAGCAGTTCTTC. This translates into CASSEEKRGLYNEQFF.

Note on this clonotype: A read error may account for a junction end that differs from germline. The genes are TRBV19 and TRBJ2-6; a weak D match, TRBD1 (5 bases). This CDR3 is 13 amino acids long. Germline CDR1 is LNHDA and CDR2 is SQIVND (reference sequence). The CDR3: CASSSTGANALTF. DNA for the CDR3: TGTGCCAGTAGTTCGACTGGGGCCAACGCCCTGACTTTC.

Turning to this clonotype: The conserved phenylalanine or tryptophan normally closing the CDR3 is absent here, so this likely arose from a read error. V gene TRBV6-6 combines with J gene TRBJ1-5; 9 nucleotides agree with TRBD1. The CDR3 is made up of 16 amino acids. Germline values: CDR1 MNHNY, CDR2 SVGAGI (reference sequence). V lost 2 bases to trimming and J lost 6 bases; unmatched junction nucleotides: 8. The DNA of the CDR3 is TGTGCCAGCAGTTACCTGGGACAGGGAGACGGTCAGCCCCAGCATCTT. Its protein is CASSYLGQGDGQPQHL.

The genes are TRBV10-3 and TRBJ1-1; D remains unclear. V lost 2 bases and J lost 8, with 12 bases in between. CDR1 and CDR2 (germline): ENHRY, SYGVKD. The CDR3 totals 13 residues. The CDR3, as DNA: TGTGCCATCAGTGAGACAGAAGTGAGAGAAGCTTTCTTT. Residues: CAISETEVREAFF.

This clonotype was picked up many times. J is TRBJ2-5 and V is TRBV7-6, with TRBD1 identical over 8 bases. Germline CDR1 SGHVS, CDR2 FNYEAQ. The CDR3 length is 15 residues. Unmatched junction bases numbered 13, after V lost 8 bases and J lost 5 bases. CDR3 in DNA: TGTGCCAGCTTTTCCGGGACAGGCTCTTTGGAGACCCAGTACTTC. Amino acid sequence: CASFSGTGSLETQYF.

The chain couples TRBV6-2 or TRBV6-3 to TRBJ2-1; 7 bases fit TRBD1. With 6 bases clipped from V and 1 base from J, the junction kept 12 bases outside the gene matches. The CDR3 extends over 17 amino acids. Germline V gene lookup returns CDR1 MNHEY and CDR2 SVGEGT. CDR3 region: CASRTGNRGRSYNEQFF. The CDR3 coding sequence is TGTGCCAGCAGAACGGGAAACAGGGGAAGGTCCTACAATGAGCAGTTCTTC.

This clonotype occurred once. The CDR3 DNA reads as TGTGCCAGCAGACAGGGAATCGGAAAACTGTTTTTT. It codes for CASRQGIGKLFF. The gene calls are TRBV27 and TRBJ1-4; weak D call: TRBD1 (6 bases). This CDR3 spans 12 amino acids. The V gene's germline CDR1 is MNHEY and CDR2 SMNVEV (reference sequence). V was clipped by 6 bases and J by 10 bases, with 12 bases between them.

This clonotype came up a few times. J is TRBJ2-7 and V is TRBV5-4; D could derive from TRBD1 or TRBD2 (6 bases each). Germline lookup yields CDR1 SGHNT and CDR2 YYREEE (reference sequence). CDR3 size: 14 residues. V lost 4 bases and J 3 bases, leaving 14 bases between the germline ends. CDR3 in amino acids: CASSREGGFYEQYF. DNA of the CDR3: TGTGCCAGCAGCCGCGAGGGGGGCTTCTACGAGCAGTACTTC.

The V gene is TRBV6-2 or TRBV6-3, the J gene TRBJ2-2, with D tentatively TRBD2 (5 bases). The CDR3 is 14 amino acids. The ends were cut back, 4 bases at V and 5 bases at J, with 11 bases in the middle. CDR1 and CDR2 (germline): MNHEY, SVGEGT. Here the CDR3 DNA reads TGTGCCAGCAGTTGGGAGATAACGACCGGGGAGCTGTTTTTT. Amino acid sequence: CASSWEITTGELFF.

The CDR3 is CASRGTEAYEQYV. CDR3 nucleotides: TGTGCCAGCAGAGGGACAGAGGCCTACGAGCAGTACGTC. This chain connects TRBV27 to TRBJ2-7; TRBD1 aligns across 7 bases. Germline CDR1 and CDR2: MNHEY and SMNVEV (reference sequence). The trim removed 6 bases at V and 2 bases at J, leaving 4 bases unmatched. This CDR3 region has 13 residues.

The chain couples TRBV7-3 to TRBJ2-3, with 7 bases identical to TRBD1. The CDR3 loop spans 14 amino acids. Germline trimming cut 6 bases from V and 2 bases from J; bases unmatched to any gene: 5. Germline values: CDR1 SGHTA, CDR2 FQGTGA. CDR3 sequence: CASSRGQDTDTQYF. CDR3 nucleotide sequence: TGTGCCAGCAGTCGCGGACAGGACACAGATACGCAGTATTTT.

The chain carries TRBV4-1 and TRBJ1-1; D unclear. The germline V gene has CDR1 MGHRA and CDR2 YSYEKL. This CDR3 region has 14 residues. V was shortened by 4 bases and J by 4 bases, with 13 bases between the two germline ends. As DNA, the CDR3 is TGCGCCAGCAGCCGGGATTTTTTAGGCACTGAAGCTTTCTTT. It translates to CASSRDFLGTEAFF.

This clonotype was seen a few times. The CDR3 DNA reads as TGTGCCAGCAGTGAGGACAGGCGCAACACTGAAGCTTTCTTT. Protein sequence: CASSEDRRNTEAFF. The V gene is TRBV6-1, the J gene TRBJ1-1; TRBD1 matches at 7 bases. V dropped 3 bases and J dropped 2; count of bases not matched to a gene: 3. The CDR3 runs 14 residues. Germline assignment: CDR1 MNHNS and CDR2 SASEGT.

This clonotype was found a few times. The chain has TRBV7-6 and TRBJ2-5; 8 nucleotides agree with TRBD2. The germline gives CDR1 SGHVS, CDR2 FNYEAQ. CDR3 length: 15 residues. J gave up 5 bases and V 5 bases, and 10 bases lay outside the gene matches. The CDR3 DNA is TGTGCCAGCAGCCCCGTGTACCGGGGGGGGGAGACCCAGTACTTC. Its protein product is CASSPVYRGGETQYF.

The chain's CDR3 is CASSYGVGPNTEAFF. The CDR3 region has the DNA TGTGCCAGCAGTTACGGAGTGGGCCCGAACACTGAAGCTTTCTTT. The rearrangement links TRBV6-5 to TRBJ1-1; no clear D. The germline CDR1 and CDR2 sequences are MNHEY and SVGAGI. The CDR3 loop spans 15 amino acids. V dropped 2 bases and J dropped 1 base, with 11 bases sitting between them.

The chain links TRBV7-6 to TRBJ2-5; TRBD1 matches at 9 bases. V lost 5 bases and J lost 2; bases outside the gene matches: 6. This CDR3 spans 15 amino acids. Germline V gene lookup returns CDR1 SGHVS and CDR2 FNYEAQ. The CDR3 sequence is CASSGRTGAQETQYF. The CDR3 region has the DNA TGTGCCAGCAGCGGAAGGACAGGGGCGCAAGAGACCCAGTACTTC.

The CDR3 coding sequence is TGTGCCAGCAGCGAACTTTTGAGCACAGATACGCAGTATTTT. This translates into CASSELLSTDTQYF. The chain carries TRBV6-1 and TRBJ2-3; the D is unclear. Germline V gene lookup returns CDR1 MNHNS and CDR2 SASEGT. Trimming took off 6 bases at V and 0 bases at J, with 10 bases between the two ends. The CDR3 has 14 amino acids.

The CDR3 DNA is TGTGCCAGCAGCCAGACGCAGGACACAGATACGCAGTATTTT. Amino acids: CASSQTQDTDTQYF. The chain couples TRBV4-2 to TRBJ2-3; the D is unclear. The CDR3 extends over 14 amino acids. Trimming removed 3 bases at V and 2 bases at J, with 9 bases between. Germline lookup yields CDR1 LGHNA and CDR2 YNFKEQ.

This clonotype was counted a few times. The chain is built from TRBV15 and TRBJ2-3; D is unresolved. V lost 4 bases and J 0 bases, leaving 8 bases between the germline ends. The CDR3 spans 14 residues. The germline V gene has CDR1 LNHNV and CDR2 YYDKDF (reference sequence). CDR3 DNA: TGTGCCACCAGCATATGGCCTAGCACAGATACGCAGTATTTT. This translates into CATSIWPSTDTQYF.

The rearrangement uses TRBV15 and TRBJ2-5; 9 nucleotides agree with TRBD1. The CDR3 totals 16 residues. CDR1 is LNHNV, CDR2 YYDKDF, per germline (reference sequence). V dropped 0 bases and J dropped 5; count of bases not matched to a gene: 7. The CDR3 loop is CATSRDRDRVKETQYF. The CDR3 DNA sequence: TGTGCCACCAGCAGAGATCGGGACAGGGTTAAGGAGACCCAGTACTTC.

There are a few counts of this clonotype. J is TRBJ2-1 and V is TRBV6-2 or TRBV6-3; D is ambiguous. Germline loops: CDR1 MNHEY, CDR2 SVGEGT. The CDR3 has 14 amino acids. V was clipped by 8 bases and J by 0 bases, with 11 bases between them. This chain's CDR3 is CASLQPSSYNEQFF. The CDR3 DNA follows: TGTGCCAGCCTACAGCCGAGCTCCTACAATGAGCAGTTCTTC.